This entry lists 3 T cell receptor beta chains sequenced from one sample in a study of blood T cell repertoires in COVID-19 (dated by TCRdb to the early 2020s). Library generation was performed with the immunoSEQ multiplex PCR assay. TCRdb limited this immuneACCESS table to in-frame rearrangements with V and J called. A share of clones is missing; checked studies link under half to unresolved V genes, and the rest is unexplained. This sample is represented by nearly 350,000 clones; more than 70% of them were singletons. 2.5% to 3.5% of the sample belongs to the ten largest clones. The source material was peripheral blood. The receptors were sampled from a man aged 25-45 years with active or convalescent COVID-19.

The chain recombines TRBV7-2 with TRBJ2-3, with unresolved D. From germline, CDR1 is SGHTA and CDR2 FQGNSA. The CDR3 loop spans 15 amino acids. V was cut by 1 base and J by 3 bases, with 11 bases left in between. This CDR3 is CASSLVVQVTDTQYF. The CDR3 DNA follows: TGTGCCAGCAGCTTAGTTGTCCAGGTGACAGATACGCAGTATTTT.

The chain is built from TRBV20-1 and TRBJ1-2; D ambiguous. This CDR3 has 11 amino acids. Germline V gives CDR1 DFQATT, CDR2 SNEGSKA (reference sequence). Trimming cost V 3 bases and J 6 bases, with 8 bases left between them. As DNA, the CDR3 is TGCAGTGCTAGTGGTCCCGATGGCTACACCTTC. Its protein product is CSASGPDGYTF.

The genes are TRBV5-1 and TRBJ1-3; D possibly corresponds to TRBD1 (5 bases). V was trimmed by 5 bases and J by 0 bases, leaving 12 bases between them. The CDR3 is 15 residues long. Germline values: CDR1 SGHRS, CDR2 YFSETQ. DNA for the CDR3: TGCGCCAGCAGTCCGGGACTGGTCTCTGGAAACACCATATATTTT. It yields the protein CASSPGLVSGNTIYF. The variable domain in full, completed from reference TRBV5-1 and TRBJ1-3, reads KAGVTQTPRYLIKTRGQQVTLSCSPISGHRSVSWYQQTPGQGLQFLFEYFSETQRNKGNFPGRFSGRQFSNSRSEMNVSTLELGDSALYLCASSPGLVSGNTIYFGEGSWLTVV.